The TCR beta chain under discussion was sequenced for a study of shared clonotypes between healthy human individuals. The CDR3 runs to 15 residues. Trimming took 3 bases from V and 0 from J, leaving 12 bases between them. Germline CDR1 reads LNHDA; CDR2 reads SQIVND (reference sequence). The method was immunoSEQ multiplex PCR; TCRdb's version includes in-frame clones alone and lacks a portion of them. The top ten clones hold 1.1% of a sample with 2 million or so clones, about 95% of them seen once. Only CD45RO-negative cells positively selected for CCR7 counted as naive CD8 cells, so terminally differentiated effector memory CD45RA+ cells were excluded. Donation came from healthy HIV-negative adults that had no recent acute infections or vaccinations.

V usage is TRBV19 and J usage is TRBJ2-7, with D hard to call. The sequence came from a man aged 18 to 35 in good health. Sequences were obtained from naive CD8+ T cells sorted from blood. The chain's CDR3 is CASSISIDSSYEQYF. The CDR3 DNA is TGTGCCAGTAGTATTTCGATAGATAGCTCCTACGAGCAGTACTTC.